This T cell receptor (beta chain) stems from a study of blood T cell repertoires in COVID-19. The CDR3 spans 16 residues. Trimming removed 3 bases at V and 0 bases at J, with 16 bases between. Germline lookup yields CDR1 SGHTS and CDR2 YDEGEE. Clones were sequenced by immunoSEQ multiplex PCR, and TCRdb holds only the in-frame ones, with some missing. The table has 90,000 to 100,000 clones, more than 80% seen once. The chain joins TRBV5-8 to TRBJ2-7, with a weak D call TRBD1 (6 bases). The sequenced material came from peripheral blood. The receptor's source is a man in his forties or fifties with COVID-19, enrolled during active disease. The CDR3 region is CASSYRLGASSYEQYF. DNA for the CDR3: TGTGCCAGCAGCTATCGGTTGGGGGCAAGCTCCTACGAGCAGTACTTC.